The entry below describes one T cell receptor beta chain. This clone was picked up one time. The antigen it recognizes is unknown. Base qualities were left out, and no much larger clone turns up one base away. This sample is part of a study of CD8+ T cells in alopecia areata (dated by TCRdb to the late 2010s). Broadly, across the study: The study used high-throughput TCRbeta sequencing to examine T cell clonal expansion in alopecia areata, in both the C3H/HeJ mouse model and human patients. In humans, TCRbeta sequencing was performed on scalp tissue and on sorted CD4+ and CD8+ peripheral blood T cells from healthy controls and from patients with patchy or totalis/universalis alopecia areata. Clonality in the scalp was compared among normal scalp (n=4), patchy alopecia areata scalp (n=8), and alopecia totalis/universalis scalp (n=8). RNA came from the PAXgene miRNA kit for fixed scalp, the miRNeasy kit for PBMCs, and the RNeasy kit for mouse skin. TCRbeta CDR3 regions were amplified by immunoSEQ multiplex PCR with 35 Vbeta forward and 13 Jbeta reverse primers.

CDR1 SQVTM and CDR2 ANQGSEA are derived from the germline V gene. The cysteine opens and the phenylalanine closes a CDR3 of 14 amino acids. Just the 42-base CDR3 DNA is kept, in frame starting at base 1. The junction shows trimming of 4 bases on V and 2 bases on J, plus 14 bases between the germline ends. After PBMCs were isolated by density centrifugation and stained for CD3, CD4 and CD8, a FACSAria was used to sort CD4+ and CD8+ T cells. Scalp biopsies and blood samples were obtained from unaffected controls. Results the study describes overall, beyond this receptor: Unlike mouse skin, where gammadelta T cells dominate, normal human skin contains resident alphabeta T cells that get sequenced too, which complicates analysis of the scalp TCR repertoire. Compared with mice, TCR sequences shared between patients were less clear, possibly partly because of HLA diversity across the patient population. Compared with normal scalp, lesional scalp had higher clonality and more expanded CD8+ clones, particularly in alopecia totalis/universalis, a pattern that suggests antigenic drive.

To prepare the library, the immunoSEQ multiplex PCR assay was applied. For TCR sequencing, RNA was extracted from every sample and reverse transcribed into cDNA to serve as template. First-strand cDNA was synthesized using SuperScript III with a 2:1 mix of oligo-dT and random hexamers. A synthetic immune receptor repertoire was used to measure amplification bias, and any remaining bias was corrected computationally. Per the source publication's procedure: After raw reads were preprocessed to remove errors, the CDR3 was defined following IMGT conventions as running from the conserved cysteine to phenylalanine. Clonality was computed as 1 minus the Shannon entropy, with the entropy normalized by log2 of the number of productive unique TCRs. Whether scalp clones were CD4 or CD8 was inferred by matching scalp TCRbeta sequences against CD4 and CD8 repertoires sorted from blood. This is the immuneACCESS table as TCRdb keeps it, with only in-frame sequences that have V and J called. A part of the clones is gone; compared with another copy, unresolved V genes explain less than half, and the rest is unexplained. The V and J calls and clone size come from that table; D and trimming were worked out from the DNA. Within this sample are about 150,000 clones, with around 57% of them counted one time only. The biggest ten clones account for about 4.3% of the sample.

The chain was built from TRBV29-1 and TRBJ1-2, with TRBD1 as a weak D call on 5 bases. The clonotype originates from a human donor in good health. The sample was CD4+ T cells sorted from blood. CDR3 region: CSVVGNEGNYGYTF. In nucleotide form, the sequence is TGCAGCGTTGTGGGGAATGAGGGGAACTATGGCTACACCTTC.